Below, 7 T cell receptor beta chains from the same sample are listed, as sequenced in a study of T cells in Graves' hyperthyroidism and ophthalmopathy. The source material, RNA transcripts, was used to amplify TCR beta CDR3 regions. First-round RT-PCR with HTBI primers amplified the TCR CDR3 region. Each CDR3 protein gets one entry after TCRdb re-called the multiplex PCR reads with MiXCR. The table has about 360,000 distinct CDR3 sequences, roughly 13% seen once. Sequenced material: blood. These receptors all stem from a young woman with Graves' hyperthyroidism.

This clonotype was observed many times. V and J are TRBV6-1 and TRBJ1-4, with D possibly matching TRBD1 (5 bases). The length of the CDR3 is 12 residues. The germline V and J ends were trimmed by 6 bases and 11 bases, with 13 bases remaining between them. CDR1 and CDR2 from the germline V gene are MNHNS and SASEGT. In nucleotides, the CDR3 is TGTGCCAGCAGAATTAGCGGGGGGAAACTGTTTTTT. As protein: CASRISGGKLFF.

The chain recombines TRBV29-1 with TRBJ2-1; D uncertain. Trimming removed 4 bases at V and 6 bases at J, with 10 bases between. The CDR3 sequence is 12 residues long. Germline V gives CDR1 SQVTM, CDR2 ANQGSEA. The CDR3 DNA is TGCAGCGTTGTTACCCGGGTCAATGAGCAGTTCTTC. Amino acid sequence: CSVVTRVNEQFF.

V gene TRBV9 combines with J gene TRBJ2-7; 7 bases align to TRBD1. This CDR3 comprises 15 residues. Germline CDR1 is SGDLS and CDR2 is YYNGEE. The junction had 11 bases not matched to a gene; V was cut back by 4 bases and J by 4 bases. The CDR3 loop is CASSSAPGGRYEQYF. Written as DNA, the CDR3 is TGTGCCAGCAGCTCCGCCCCAGGGGGTCGATACGAGCAGTACTTC.

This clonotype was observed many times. CDR3 sequence (DNA): TGTGCCAGCAGCGCCGGGACAGGCGAGCAGTACTTC. Translated: CASSAGTGEQYF. The chain couples TRBV7-9 to TRBJ2-7; 8 bases fit TRBD1. After removal of 5 bases from V and 6 bases from J, the junction contained 3 bases not matched to a gene. The germline V gene encodes CDR1 SEHNR and CDR2 FQNEAQ (reference sequence). The CDR3 contains 12 residues.

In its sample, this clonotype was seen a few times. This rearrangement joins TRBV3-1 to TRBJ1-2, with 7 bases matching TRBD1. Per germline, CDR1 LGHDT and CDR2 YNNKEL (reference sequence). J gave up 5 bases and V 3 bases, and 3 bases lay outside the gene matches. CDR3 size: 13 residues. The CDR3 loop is CASSHTGVYGYTF. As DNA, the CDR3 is TGTGCCAGCAGCCATACAGGGGTATATGGCTACACCTTC.

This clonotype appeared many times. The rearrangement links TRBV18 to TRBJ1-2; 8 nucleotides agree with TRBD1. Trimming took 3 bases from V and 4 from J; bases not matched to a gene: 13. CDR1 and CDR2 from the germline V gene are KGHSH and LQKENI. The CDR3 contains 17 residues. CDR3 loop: CASSPQTGTGTGYGYTF. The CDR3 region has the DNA TGTGCCAGCTCACCCCAAACCGGGACAGGAACGGGCTATGGCTACACCTTC.

CDR3 bases: TGTGCCAGCAGACTGTCTGAGTGGGAGCCGGAATCTTTCTTT. This codes for CASRLSEWEPESFF. The chain joins TRBV6-5 to TRBJ1-1; D gene uncertain. Between the trimmed V and J ends, which lost 6 bases and 12 bases, there was a span of 23 bases. CDR1 and CDR2 from the germline V gene are MNHEY and SVGAGI. The CDR3 contains 14 residues.